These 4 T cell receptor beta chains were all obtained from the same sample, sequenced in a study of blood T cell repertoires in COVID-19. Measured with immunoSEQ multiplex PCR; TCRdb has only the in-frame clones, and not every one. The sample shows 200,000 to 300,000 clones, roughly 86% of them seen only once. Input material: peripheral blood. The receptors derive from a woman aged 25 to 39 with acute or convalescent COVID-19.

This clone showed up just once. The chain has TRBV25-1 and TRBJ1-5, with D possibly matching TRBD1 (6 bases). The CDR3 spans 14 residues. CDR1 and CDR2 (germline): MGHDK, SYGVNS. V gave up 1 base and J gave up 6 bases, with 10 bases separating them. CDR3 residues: CASSESGVGQPQHF. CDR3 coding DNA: TGTGCCAGCAGTGAATCAGGGGTGGGTCAGCCCCAGCATTTT.

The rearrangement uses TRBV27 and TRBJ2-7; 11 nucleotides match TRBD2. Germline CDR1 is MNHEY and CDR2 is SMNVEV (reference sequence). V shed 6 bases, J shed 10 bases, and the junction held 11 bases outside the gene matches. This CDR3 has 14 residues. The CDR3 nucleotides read TGTGCCAGCAGCTGGACTAGCGGGTCAGTGGCTCAGTACTTC. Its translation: CASSWTSGSVAQYF.

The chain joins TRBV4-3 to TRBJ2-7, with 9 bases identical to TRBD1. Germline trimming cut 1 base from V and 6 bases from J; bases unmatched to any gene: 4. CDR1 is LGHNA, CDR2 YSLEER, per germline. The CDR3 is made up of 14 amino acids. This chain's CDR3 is CASSQGTGVSEQYF. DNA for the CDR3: TGCGCCAGCAGCCAAGGGACAGGGGTGAGCGAGCAGTACTTC.

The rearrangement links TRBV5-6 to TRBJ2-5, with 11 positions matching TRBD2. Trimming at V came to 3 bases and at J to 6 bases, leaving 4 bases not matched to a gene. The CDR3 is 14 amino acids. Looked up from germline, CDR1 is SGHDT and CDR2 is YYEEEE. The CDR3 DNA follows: TGTGCCAGCAGCTCGACTAGCGGGATGAAGACCCAGTACTTC. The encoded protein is CASSSTSGMKTQYF.